These 13 T cell receptor beta chains were all obtained from the same sample, sequenced in a study of blood T cells in healthy people across ages (dated by TCRdb to between 2015 and 2017). Library prep was done by 5' RACE. TCRdb names Illumina HiSeq 2500 as the instrument used. A second PCR of roughly 7 to 12 cycles was run with a J-beta primer mix and a sample-barcoded 5' primer. Using fastp at Q25 and MiXCR, TCRdb reprocessed the public reads and kept productive beta chains. Each record represents a unique CDR3 protein, reported with the most common genes and DNA among its rows. Within this sample are around 800,000 distinct CDR3 sequences, with around half of them counted one time only. The top ten clonotypes cover roughly 20% of the sample. Sequencing was performed on blood. All receptors derive from a man older than 75 in good health.

V is TRBV3-1 and J is TRBJ2-7; TRBD1 agrees at 11 bases. V was clipped by 3 bases and J by 6 bases; unmatched bases: 7. Germline V gene lookup returns CDR1 LGHDT and CDR2 YNNKEL (reference sequence). CDR3 size: 15 residues. The CDR3 spells CASSQRDRGEFEQYF. The DNA of the CDR3 is TGTGCCAGCAGCCAGAGGGACAGGGGGGAGTTCGAGCAGTACTTC.

This clonotype was seen many times. This rearrangement joins TRBV27 to TRBJ2-1, with 10 bases that match TRBD2. J was trimmed by 7 bases and V by 3 bases; bases with no gene match: 9. CDR3 length: 16 amino acids. Germline V gene lookup returns CDR1 MNHEY and CDR2 SMNVEV (reference sequence). CDR3 residues: CASSLLAGVVLNEQFF. The CDR3 nucleotides are TGTGCCAGCAGTTTGCTAGCGGGGGTAGTTCTTAATGAGCAGTTCTTC.

This clonotype showed up just a few times. The V and J genes are TRBV6-2 or TRBV6-3 and TRBJ2-1; 8 nucleotides line up with TRBD2. CDR3 length equals 15 residues. V shed 2 bases, J shed 7 bases, and the junction held 7 bases outside the gene matches. The germline CDR1 and CDR2 sequences are MNHEY and SVGEGT. CDR3 in DNA: TGTGCCAGCAGTTACCTTAAGCGGGAGTCAAATGAGCAGTTCTTC. Translation gives CASSYLKRESNEQFF.

The chain employs TRBV12-5 and TRBJ2-3; D may be TRBD1 or TRBD2 (5 bases each). Germline V gives CDR1 LGHNT, CDR2 FRNRAP. V lost 4 bases, J lost 2 bases, and 13 bases lay in between. This CDR3 has 15 residues. In DNA, the CDR3 is TGTGCTAGTGGTTCTCGAGGGGAAACCACAGATACGCAGTATTTT. Encoded protein: CASGSRGETTDTQYF.

This clonotype has only a few counts. This chain joins TRBV28 and TRBJ2-7; D unclear. Deletions cut 6 bases from V and 1 base from J, with 13 bases between. The V gene's germline CDR1 is MDHEN and CDR2 SYDVKM. The CDR3 consists of 14 residues. The CDR3 reads CASSGFGSSYEQYF. The CDR3 DNA reads as TGTGCCAGCAGCGGATTCGGCTCTTCCTACGAGCAGTACTTC.

The table lists this clonotype with a few counts. The chain is built from TRBV12-3 or TRBV12-4 and TRBJ2-7, with 7 bases identical to TRBD1. The length of the CDR3 is 16 residues. Trimming removed 3 bases from V and 7 bases from J; junction bases left unmatched: 15. CDR3 coding DNA: TGTGCCAGCAGTTTGTACGGTAAGGGACAGAAGAATGAGCAGTACTTC. This gives the protein CASSLYGKGQKNEQYF.

The genes are TRBV20-1 and TRBJ2-4; 7 nucleotides agree with TRBD2. The assigned J gene may be wrong: the sequence end matches TRBJ2-5 better. The CDR3 runs to 16 residues. Germline V gene data show CDR1 as DFQATT and CDR2 as SNEGSKA (reference sequence). CDR3 loop: CSARGPLAGLEETQYF. CDR3 coding DNA: TGCAGTGCTAGAGGACCCTTAGCGGGTCTCGAAGAGACCCAGTACTTC.

This chain links TRBV29-1 with TRBJ2-4, with 10 nucleotides matching TRBD2. The CDR3 length is 15 residues. Germline CDR1 and CDR2: SQVTM and ANQGSEA. V dropped 5 bases and J dropped 13; count of bases not matched to a gene: 17. The CDR3 nucleotides are TGCAGCGTTCCCCGGACTAGCGGCACCTACAATGAGCAGTACTTC. Its protein is CSVPRTSGTYNEQYF.

This clonotype turned up a few times. The chain employs TRBV4-2 and TRBJ2-7; TRBD2 matches 8 bases. Trimming at V came to 6 bases and at J to 5 bases, leaving 9 bases not matched to a gene. Per germline, CDR1 LGHNA and CDR2 YNFKEQ. CDR3 size: 14 residues. CDR3 region: CASSLVAGGNEQYF. The DNA for the CDR3 is TGTGCCAGCAGTCTGGTCGCGGGAGGAAACGAGCAGTACTTC.

The chain joins TRBV7-2 to TRBJ1-5; 7 nucleotides match TRBD1. V dropped 1 base and J dropped 7; count of bases not matched to a gene: 7. The CDR3 contains 15 residues. Germline V gene sequence: CDR1 SGHTA, CDR2 FQGNSA. For the CDR3, the DNA is TGTGCCAGCAGCTTAGGGGGACAGAAAGAGCAGCCCCAGCATTTT. It translates to CASSLGGQKEQPQHF.

This chain links TRBV2 with TRBJ2-2; 7 bases fit TRBD1. Germline V CDR1 and CDR2: SNHLY, FYNNEI. With V trimmed by 6 bases and J by 7 bases, 8 bases remained unmatched. The CDR3 covers 14 residues. The CDR3 bases are TGTGCCAGCAGGGGACAGAGCCCGGGCGGGGAGCTGTTTTTT. Protein product: CASRGQSPGGELFF.

The chain has TRBV29-1 and TRBJ2-1, with unresolved D. Germline V gene sequence: CDR1 SQVTM, CDR2 ANQGSEA. CDR3 length equals 13 residues. V was trimmed by 2 bases and J by 6 bases, leaving 11 bases between them. Here the CDR3 DNA reads TGCAGCGTTGAAAGGCAGGCTGGCAATGAGCAGTTCTTC. The encoded protein is CSVERQAGNEQFF.

This clonotype has ten or more counts. The chain joins TRBV5-1 to TRBJ2-5; no reliable D call. Germline assignment: CDR1 SGHRS and CDR2 YFSETQ. The V gene lost 0 bases and the J gene lost 4 bases, with 10 bases spanning the gap. The CDR3 extends over 14 amino acids. CDR3 in amino acids: CASSLGIGRETQYF. The CDR3 DNA follows: TGCGCCAGCAGCTTGGGTATAGGGCGAGAGACCCAGTACTTC.